The clone carrying this TCR beta chain was seen only a few times. The antigen is undetermined. The entry originates in a study of shared clonotypes between healthy human individuals. Germline values: CDR1 MNHEY, CDR2 SVGAGI. The V gene lost 4 bases and the J gene lost 6 bases, with 18 bases spanning the gap. There are 15 residues in the CDR3. Genomic DNA of each subset was evenly split across several immunoSEQ plates. Sequencing used immunoSEQ multiplex PCR; TCRdb keeps in-frame clones, though not all of them. The data show 950,000 to 1,300,000 clones, about 76% seen once. General study findings and limits: Clonotypes shared by all four donors outscored non-shared clonotypes in generation probability. Of the naive CD4 clonotypes, around 4.9% were shared across several donors. The sole specimen, blood, was sampled, and tissue repertoires likely differ.

The gene calls are TRBV6-5 and TRBJ1-1; D gene uncertain. The sequence was collected from a man aged 18 to 30 in good health. Sequenced sample: memory CD4+ T cells sorted from blood. As for subset: CD45RA-negative fraction. The DNA for the CDR3 is TGTGCCAGCAGTTCTGGTCGCCAAGCCGTTCCTGAAGCTTTCTTT. Amino acid sequence: CASSSGRQAVPEAFF.